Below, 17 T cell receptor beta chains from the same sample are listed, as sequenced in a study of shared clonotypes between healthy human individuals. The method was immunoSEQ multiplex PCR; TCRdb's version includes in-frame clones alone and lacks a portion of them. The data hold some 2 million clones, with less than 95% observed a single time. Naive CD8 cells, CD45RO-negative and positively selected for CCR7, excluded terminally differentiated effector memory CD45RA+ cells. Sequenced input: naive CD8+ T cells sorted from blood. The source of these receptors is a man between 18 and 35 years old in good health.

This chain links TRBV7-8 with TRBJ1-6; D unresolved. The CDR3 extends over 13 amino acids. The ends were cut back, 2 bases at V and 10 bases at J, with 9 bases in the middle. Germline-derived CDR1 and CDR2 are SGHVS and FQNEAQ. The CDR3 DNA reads TGTGCCAGCAGCTTAATCGTCGGATCACCCCTCCACTTT. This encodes CASSLIVGSPLHF.

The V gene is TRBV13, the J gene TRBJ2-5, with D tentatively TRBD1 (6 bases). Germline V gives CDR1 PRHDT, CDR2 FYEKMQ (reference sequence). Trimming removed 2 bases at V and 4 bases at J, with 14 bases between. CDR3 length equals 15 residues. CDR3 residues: CASSLRTVLLETQYF. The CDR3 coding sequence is TGTGCCAGCAGCTTACGGACAGTACTTCTAGAGACCCAGTACTTC.

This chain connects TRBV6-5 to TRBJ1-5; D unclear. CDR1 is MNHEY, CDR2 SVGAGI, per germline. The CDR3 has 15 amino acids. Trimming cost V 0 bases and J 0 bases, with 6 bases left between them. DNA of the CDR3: TGTGCCAGCAGTTACTCCTCGGATAGCAATCAGCCCCAGCATTTT. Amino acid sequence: CASSYSSDSNQPQHF.

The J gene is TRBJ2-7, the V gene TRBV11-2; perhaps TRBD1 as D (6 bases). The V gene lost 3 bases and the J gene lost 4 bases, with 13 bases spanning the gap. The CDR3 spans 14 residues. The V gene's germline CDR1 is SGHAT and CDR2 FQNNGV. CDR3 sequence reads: CASSFSTGRYEQYF. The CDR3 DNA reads TGTGCCAGCAGCTTTTCGACAGGCCGTTACGAGCAGTACTTC.

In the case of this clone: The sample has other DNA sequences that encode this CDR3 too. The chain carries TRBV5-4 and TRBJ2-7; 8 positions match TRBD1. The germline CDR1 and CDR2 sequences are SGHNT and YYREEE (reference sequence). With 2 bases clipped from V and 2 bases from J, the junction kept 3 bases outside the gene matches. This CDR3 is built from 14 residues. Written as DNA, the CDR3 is TGTGCCAGCAGCTTAGGGACAGGTCCCTACGAGCAGTACTTC. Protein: CASSLGTGPYEQYF. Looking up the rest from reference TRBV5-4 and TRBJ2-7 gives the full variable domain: ETGVTQSPTHLIKTRGQQVTLRCSSQSGHNTVSWYQQALGQGPQFIFQYYREEENGRGNFPPRFSGLQFPNYSSELNVNALELDDSALYLCASSLGTGPYEQYFGPGTRLTVT.

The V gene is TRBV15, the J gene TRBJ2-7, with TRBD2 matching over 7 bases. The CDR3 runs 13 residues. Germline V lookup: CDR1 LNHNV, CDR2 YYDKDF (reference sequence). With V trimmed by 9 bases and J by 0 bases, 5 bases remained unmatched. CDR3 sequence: CATEGDYSYEQYF. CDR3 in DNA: TGTGCCACGGAAGGGGACTACTCCTACGAGCAGTACTTC.

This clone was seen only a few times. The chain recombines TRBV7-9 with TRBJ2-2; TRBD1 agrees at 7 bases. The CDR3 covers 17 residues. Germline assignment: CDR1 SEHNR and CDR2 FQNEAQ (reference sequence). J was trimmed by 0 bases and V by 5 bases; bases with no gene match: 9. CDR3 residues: CASSRDSFPTNTGELFF. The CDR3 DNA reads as TGTGCCAGCAGCCGGGACAGTTTTCCTACGAACACCGGGGAGCTGTTTTTT.

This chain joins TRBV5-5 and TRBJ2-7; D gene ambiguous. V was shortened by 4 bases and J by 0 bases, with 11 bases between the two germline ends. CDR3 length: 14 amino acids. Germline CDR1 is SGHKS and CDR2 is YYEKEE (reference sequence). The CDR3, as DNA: TGTGCCAGCAGCGTAACCGACGGCTCCTACGAGCAGTACTTC. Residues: CASSVTDGSYEQYF.

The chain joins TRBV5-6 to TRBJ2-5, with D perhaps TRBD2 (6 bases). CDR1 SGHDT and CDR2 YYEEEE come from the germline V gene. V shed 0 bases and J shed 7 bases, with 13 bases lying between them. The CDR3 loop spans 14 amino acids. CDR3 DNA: TGTGCCAGCAGCTTGGCGGAGGAGGGGAGGACCCAGTACTTC. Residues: CASSLAEEGRTQYF.

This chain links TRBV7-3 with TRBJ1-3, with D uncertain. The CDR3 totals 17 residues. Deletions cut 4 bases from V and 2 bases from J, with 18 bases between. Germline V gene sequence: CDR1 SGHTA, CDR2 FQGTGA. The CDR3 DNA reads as TGTGCCAGCAGCTACGGGGAGGGAGGGCGCCCTGGAAACACCATATATTTT. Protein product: CASSYGEGGRPGNTIYF.

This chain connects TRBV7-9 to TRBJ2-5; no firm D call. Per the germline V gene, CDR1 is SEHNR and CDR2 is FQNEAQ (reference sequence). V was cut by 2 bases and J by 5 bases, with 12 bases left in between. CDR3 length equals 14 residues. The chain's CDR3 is CASSLNPSVETQYF. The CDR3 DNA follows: TGTGCCAGCAGCTTAAACCCCAGTGTGGAGACCCAGTACTTC. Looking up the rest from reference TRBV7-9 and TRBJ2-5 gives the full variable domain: DTGVSQNPRHKITKRGQNVTFRCDPISEHNRLYWYRQTLGQGPEFLTYFQNEAQLEKSRLLSDRFSAERPKGSFSTLEIQRTEQGDSAMYLCASSLNPSVETQYFGPGTRLLVL.

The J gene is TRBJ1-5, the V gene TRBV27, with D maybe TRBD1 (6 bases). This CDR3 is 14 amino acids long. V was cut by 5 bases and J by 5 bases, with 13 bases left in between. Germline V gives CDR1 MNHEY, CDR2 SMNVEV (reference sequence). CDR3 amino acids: CASSLQTGYQPQHF. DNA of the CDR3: TGTGCCAGCAGTCTCCAGACAGGCTATCAGCCCCAGCATTTT.

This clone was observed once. The CDR3 region has the DNA TGTGCCAGCAGAGTCCTGGACGGAGAGACCCAGTACTTC. It codes for CASRVLDGETQYF. This chain links TRBV5-4 with TRBJ2-5; D is uncertain. CDR1 and CDR2 from the germline V gene are SGHNT and YYREEE (reference sequence). This CDR3 is 13 amino acids long. V was trimmed by 5 bases and J by 4 bases, leaving 12 bases between them.

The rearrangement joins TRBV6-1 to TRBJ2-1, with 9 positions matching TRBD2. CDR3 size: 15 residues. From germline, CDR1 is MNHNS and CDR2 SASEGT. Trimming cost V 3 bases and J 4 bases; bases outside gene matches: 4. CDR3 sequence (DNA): TGTGCCAGCAGTGACTCAGCGGGGGGTTACAATGAGCAGTTCTTC. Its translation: CASSDSAGGYNEQFF.

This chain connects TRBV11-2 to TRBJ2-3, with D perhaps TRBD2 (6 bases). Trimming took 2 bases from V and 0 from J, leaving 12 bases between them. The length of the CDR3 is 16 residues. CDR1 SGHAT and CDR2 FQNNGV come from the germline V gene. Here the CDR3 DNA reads TGTGCCAGCAGCTTACTAGCGTCAACTAGCACAGATACGCAGTATTTT. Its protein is CASSLLASTSTDTQYF.

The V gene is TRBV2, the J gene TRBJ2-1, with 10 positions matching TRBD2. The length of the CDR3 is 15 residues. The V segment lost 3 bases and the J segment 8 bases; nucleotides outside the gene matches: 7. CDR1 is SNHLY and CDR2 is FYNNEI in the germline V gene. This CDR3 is CASSDTSGIHYEQFF. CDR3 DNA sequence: TGTGCCAGCAGTGATACTAGCGGGATCCATTATGAGCAGTTCTTC.

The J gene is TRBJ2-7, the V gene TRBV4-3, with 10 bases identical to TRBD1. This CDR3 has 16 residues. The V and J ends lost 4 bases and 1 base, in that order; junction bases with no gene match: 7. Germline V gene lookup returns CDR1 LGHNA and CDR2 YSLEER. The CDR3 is CASSPKRTGGSYEQYF. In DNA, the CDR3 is TGCGCCAGCAGCCCAAAACGGACAGGGGGTTCCTACGAGCAGTACTTC.